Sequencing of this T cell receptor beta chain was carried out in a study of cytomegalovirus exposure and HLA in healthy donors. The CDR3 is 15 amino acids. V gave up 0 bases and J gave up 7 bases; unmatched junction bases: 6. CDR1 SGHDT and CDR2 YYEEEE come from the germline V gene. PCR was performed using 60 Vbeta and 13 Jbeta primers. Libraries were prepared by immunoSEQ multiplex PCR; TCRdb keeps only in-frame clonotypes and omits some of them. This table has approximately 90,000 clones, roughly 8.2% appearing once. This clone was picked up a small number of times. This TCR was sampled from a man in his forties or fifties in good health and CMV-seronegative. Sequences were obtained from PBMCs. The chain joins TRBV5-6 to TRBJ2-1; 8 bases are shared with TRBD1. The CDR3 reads CASSLGPGGRNEQFF. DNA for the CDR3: TGTGCCAGCAGCTTGGGACCAGGGGGCAGAAATGAGCAGTTCTTC.